Given below is one T cell receptor beta chain in context. Its antigen remains unknown. This sample was taken from a study of response to subunit inactivated influenza vaccine. Points from the study as a whole: That few new T cells are recruited by each seasonal influenza vaccination was the authors' suggestion.

CDR1 is MDHEN, CDR2 SYDVKM, per germline. The V and J ends lost 4 bases and 2 bases respectively, with 12 bases between them. This CDR3 region has 16 residues. One entry per CDR3 protein, called by TCRdb with MiXCR from the RT-PCR reads. The sample has 650,000 to 850,000 distinct CDR3 sequences, approximately 14% seen once. The source was PBMCs from blood, collected approximately 15 days before vaccination. The clonotype originates from a middle-aged man who received an inactivated influenza vaccine. The chain combines TRBV28 with TRBJ2-6; D might be TRBD1 (5 bases). For the CDR3, the DNA is TGTGCCAGCAGTTCCCCTGGGGCAGCTGGGGCCAACGTCCTGACTTTC. It translates to CASSSPGAAGANVLTF.